Below, 32 T cell receptor beta chains from the same sample are listed, as sequenced in a study of OX40 agonist ivuxolimab in advanced cancers. Libraries were prepared by immunoSEQ multiplex PCR; TCRdb keeps only in-frame clonotypes and omits some of them. The table has some 35,000 clones, 79% seen once. The sequences come from CD4+ or CD8+ T cells sorted from blood, collected in a trial of the OX40 agonist ivuxolimab. These receptors were collected from an adult with an advanced solid tumor such as melanoma, head and neck, liver or kidney cancer.

The gene calls are TRBV28 and TRBJ2-2; 13 bases are a match to TRBD2. The CDR3 extends over 18 amino acids. With V trimmed by 1 base and J by 6 bases, 8 bases remained unmatched. Germline assignment: CDR1 MDHEN and CDR2 SYDVKM. CDR3 sequence reads: CASSLLGGLAGEAGELFF. CDR3 bases: TGTGCCAGCAGTTTATTGGGCGGACTAGCGGGAGAAGCCGGGGAGCTGTTTTTT.

This clone is classed as medium-sized. This chain connects TRBV28 to TRBJ2-7; D might be TRBD2 (7 bases). The CDR3 covers 14 residues. V shed 6 bases and J shed 5 bases, with 17 bases lying between them. CDR1 MDHEN and CDR2 SYDVKM come from the germline V gene. CDR3 sequence (DNA): TGTGCCAGCAGATCCGCGGGGGCGGACCACGAGCAGTACTTC. This sequence encodes CASRSAGADHEQYF.

This rearrangement joins TRBV2 to TRBJ2-3, with 9 nucleotides matching TRBD2. CDR1 is SNHLY and CDR2 is FYNNEI in the germline V gene. With 3 bases clipped from V and 14 bases from J, the junction kept 15 bases outside the gene matches. The CDR3 has 15 amino acids. The CDR3 sequence: CASSDLSGLADYTYF. The CDR3 DNA is TGTGCCAGCAGTGACCTATCGGGACTAGCCGATTATACGTATTTT.

The CDR3 is CASLDRGSGNTIYF. The CDR3 DNA reads as TGTGCCAGCCTGGACAGGGGAAGTGGAAACACCATATATTTT. V gene TRBV5-6 combines with J gene TRBJ1-3; 9 bases fit TRBD1. Germline V gene data show CDR1 as SGHDT and CDR2 as YYEEEE. With 7 bases clipped from V and 3 bases from J, the junction kept 5 bases outside the gene matches. The CDR3 is 14 residues long.

The chain employs TRBV5-6 and TRBJ1-1; D possibly corresponds to TRBD1 (5 bases). The V gene's germline CDR1 is SGHDT and CDR2 YYEEEE. V shed 4 bases and J shed 3 bases, with 19 bases lying between them. This CDR3 is 16 amino acids long. CDR3: CASSGGDFLFYTEAFF. CDR3 nucleotides: TGTGCCAGCAGCGGAGGGGACTTTTTATTTTACACTGAAGCTTTCTTT.

The chain uses TRBV28 and TRBJ2-7; TRBD2 matches at 16 bases. The CDR3 sequence is 16 residues long. Germline CDR1 and CDR2: MDHEN and SYDVKM. V shed 10 bases, J shed 5 bases, and the junction held 11 bases outside the gene matches. CDR3 DNA sequence: TGTGCCACCTCACTGGGACTAGCGGGAGGGCGAAACGAGCAGTACTTC. This sequence encodes CATSLGLAGGRNEQYF. The complete variable domain, with remaining parts taken from reference TRBV28 and TRBJ2-7, reads DVKVTQSSRYLVKRTGEKVFLECVQDMDHENMFWYRQDPGLGLRLIYFSYDVKMKEKGDIPEGYSVSREKKERFSLILESASTNQTSMYLCATSLGLAGGRNEQYFGPGTRLTVT.

The chain uses TRBV15 and TRBJ1-2; D is perhaps TRBD1 (6 bases). The CDR3 totals 13 residues. The V end was cut by 1 base, the J end by 9 bases, with 12 bases between. Germline loops: CDR1 LNHNV, CDR2 YYDKDF (reference sequence). CDR3 protein: CATSRALGQRYTF. CDR3 coding DNA: TGTGCCACCAGCAGAGCATTAGGACAGCGCTACACCTTC. Drawing the rest from reference TRBV15 and TRBJ1-2, the complete variable domain is DAMVIQNPRYQVTQFGKPVTLSCSQTLNHNVMYWYQQKSSQAPKLLFHYYDKDFNNEADTPDNFQSRRPNTSFCFLDIRSPGLGDTAMYLCATSRALGQRYTFGSGTRLTVV.

This chain uses TRBV5-1 with TRBJ2-3, with 10 nucleotides matching TRBD2. Germline loops: CDR1 SGHRS, CDR2 YFSETQ. The J segment lost 1 base and the V segment lost 4 bases, leaving 6 bases of the junction unmatched. The CDR3 is made up of 16 amino acids. Here the CDR3 reads CASSDASGSGTDTQYF. The CDR3 DNA reads TGCGCCAGCAGCGATGCTAGCGGGAGTGGCACAGATACGCAGTATTTT. Full variable domain (outside the CDR3, taken from reference TRBV5-1 and TRBJ2-3): KAGVTQTPRYLIKTRGQQVTLSCSPISGHRSVSWYQQTPGQGLQFLFEYFSETQRNKGNFPGRFSGRQFSNSRSEMNVSTLELGDSALYLCASSDASGSGTDTQYFGPGTRLTVL.

CDR3 region: CASRTPLKDTEAFF. CDR3 nucleotide sequence: TGTGCCAGCAGGACCCCCCTAAAGGACACTGAAGCTTTCTTT. The chain links TRBV2 to TRBJ1-1; D unclear. Trimming removed 6 bases at V and 3 bases at J, with 14 bases between. CDR3 size: 14 residues. CDR1 is SNHLY, CDR2 FYNNEI, per germline.

This clone was seen a single time. The J gene is TRBJ1-6, the V gene TRBV6-5; 10 nucleotides align to TRBD1. Germline values: CDR1 MNHEY, CDR2 SVGAGI. V trimming: 5 bases; J trimming: 11 bases; junction bases outside the gene matches: 9. CDR3 length: 15 residues. CDR3 sequence reads: CASSPRDRGKPPLHF. CDR3 DNA sequence: TGTGCCAGCAGTCCCCGGGACAGGGGAAAGCCACCCCTCCACTTT.

V gene TRBV28 combines with J gene TRBJ2-7; 7 nucleotides match TRBD1. Germline CDR1 reads MDHEN; CDR2 reads SYDVKM. After removal of 6 bases from V and 1 base from J, the junction contained 3 bases not matched to a gene. The CDR3 extends over 13 amino acids. The CDR3 here is CASREQGSYEQYF. The DNA for the CDR3 is TGTGCCAGCAGAGAACAGGGGTCCTACGAGCAGTACTTC.

The chain links TRBV4-2 to TRBJ2-7, with D unclear. Germline V gene lookup returns CDR1 LGHNA and CDR2 YNFKEQ. V was pared by 5 bases and J by 5 bases, with 7 bases between. This CDR3 has 11 amino acids. CDR3 bases: TGTGCCAGCAGCGACCGGGACGAGCAGTACTTC. It translates to CASSDRDEQYF.

V is TRBV27 and J is TRBJ2-1; no clear D. There are 13 residues in the CDR3. CDR1 and CDR2 (germline): MNHEY, SMNVEV (reference sequence). V lost 3 bases, J lost 3 bases, and 6 bases lay in between. CDR3 residues: CASSLEYYNEQFF. The CDR3 DNA is TGTGCCAGCAGTTTGGAGTACTACAATGAGCAGTTCTTC.

The gene calls are TRBV27 and TRBJ2-4, with a weak D call TRBD2 (6 bases). V dropped 5 bases and J dropped 6 bases, with 23 bases sitting between them. From germline, CDR1 is MNHEY and CDR2 SMNVEV (reference sequence). This CDR3 region has 17 residues. The CDR3 region is CASSPLAIGVAVNIQYF. The CDR3 coding sequence is TGTGCCAGCAGTCCTCTAGCCATCGGGGTAGCGGTAAACATTCAGTACTTC.

There are a few counts of this clone. The chain links TRBV29-1 to TRBJ2-1, with 10 bases that match TRBD1. Germline CDR1 is SQVTM and CDR2 is ANQGSEA. V trimming: 7 bases; J trimming: 6 bases; junction bases outside the gene matches: 6. This CDR3 has 13 residues. The CDR3 reads CSAGQGEVNEQFF. The CDR3 region has the DNA TGCAGCGCCGGACAGGGGGAGGTCAATGAGCAGTTCTTC.

The genes are TRBV30 and TRBJ2-1; D might be TRBD1 or TRBD2, each matching 5 bases. With 1 base removed from V and 9 bases from J, the gap between germline ends came to 13 bases. Germline CDR1 GTSNPN, CDR2 SVGIG (reference sequence). The CDR3 is 13 amino acids. The CDR3 DNA reads as TGTGCCTGGAGTGGGGGCCTAGGGAGTGAGCAGTTCTTC. Amino acids: CAWSGGLGSEQFF.

For the CDR3, the DNA is TGTGCCAGCAGTTACCTACGGCAGAACACTGAAGCTTTCTTT. This codes for CASSYLRQNTEAFF. The rearrangement uses TRBV6-6 and TRBJ1-1, with D unresolved. The V end was cut by 2 bases, the J end by 1 base, with 8 bases between. CDR3 length: 14 residues. The V gene's germline CDR1 is MNHNY and CDR2 SVGAGI (reference sequence).

J is TRBJ1-1 and V is TRBV11-2; 8 positions match TRBD1. The CDR3 is 14 residues long. The germline V gene has CDR1 SGHAT and CDR2 FQNNGV. The J segment lost 5 bases and the V segment lost 5 bases, leaving 7 bases of the junction unmatched. The chain's CDR3 is CASSQTGDRTEAFF. Here the CDR3 DNA reads TGTGCCAGCAGCCAGACAGGGGACAGAACTGAAGCTTTCTTT. Supplemented by reference TRBV11-2 and TRBJ1-1, the full variable domain reads EAGVAQSPRYKIIEKRQSVAFWCNPISGHATLYWYQQILGQGPKLLIQFQNNGVVDDSQLPKDRFSAERLKGVDSTLKIQPAKLEDSAVYLCASSQTGDRTEAFFGQGTRLTVV.

The chain employs TRBV5-1 and TRBJ2-7, with D possibly being TRBD1 (5 bases). V was pared by 7 bases and J by 3 bases, with 14 bases between. The CDR3 is 13 residues long. Germline values: CDR1 SGHRS, CDR2 YFSETQ. The chain's CDR3 is CASSKGRNYEQYF. In DNA, the CDR3 is TGCGCCAGCTCGAAGGGGCGCAACTACGAGCAGTACTTC.

This chain joins TRBV29-1 and TRBJ2-1, with D unresolved. The CDR3 totals 13 residues. V lost 6 bases and J lost 0, with 9 bases in between. Germline CDR1 SQVTM, CDR2 ANQGSEA. CDR3 nucleotides: TGCAGCGTAGCCCAAAGCTCCTACAATGAGCAGTTCTTC. This sequence encodes CSVAQSSYNEQFF.

The V and J genes are TRBV14 and TRBJ1-2; D is undetermined. Trimming removed 6 bases at V and 4 bases at J, with 12 bases between. Germline CDR1 and CDR2: SGHDN and FVKESK. This CDR3 comprises 13 residues. CDR3 amino acids: CASSQPTFYGYTF. In DNA, the CDR3 is TGTGCCAGCAGTCAACCGACATTCTATGGCTACACCTTC.

V is TRBV27 and J is TRBJ1-1; TRBD1 aligns across 9 bases. CDR1 is MNHEY and CDR2 is SMNVEV in the germline V gene (reference sequence). J was trimmed by 0 bases and V by 1 base; bases with no gene match: 3. CDR3 length: 16 residues. The CDR3 region is CASSLYGQGLNTEAFF. The CDR3 bases are TGTGCCAGCAGTTTATACGGACAGGGGTTGAACACTGAAGCTTTCTTT.

This clone was counted only a few times. The chain couples TRBV30 to TRBJ2-3, with D perhaps matching TRBD1 (5 bases). The CDR3 is made up of 12 amino acids. The V and J ends lost 4 bases and 6 bases respectively, with 11 bases between them. Germline V lookup: CDR1 GTSNPN, CDR2 SVGIG (reference sequence). The CDR3 sequence: CAWTVSGDTQYF. In DNA form, the CDR3 reads TGTGCCTGGACAGTGTCAGGGGATACGCAGTATTTT.

The chain uses TRBV6-1 and TRBJ2-7; D call uncertain. Trimming shortened V by 6 bases and J by 0 bases, and 9 bases separated the two germline ends. The CDR3 has 13 residues. The germline V gene has CDR1 MNHNS and CDR2 SASEGT. CDR3 nucleotide sequence: TGTGCCAGCAGGGGGTGGAGCTCCTACGAGCAGTACTTC. Its protein is CASRGWSSYEQYF.

V usage is TRBV5-4 and J usage is TRBJ2-1; D perhaps matches TRBD1 (6 bases). V was cut by 4 bases and J by 15 bases, with 17 bases left in between. Germline CDR1 SGHNT, CDR2 YYREEE (reference sequence). CDR3 length equals 12 residues. CDR3 amino acids: CASSGDIGFRFF. CDR3 DNA: TGTGCCAGCAGCGGGGACATTGGGTTCCGGTTCTTC.

The chain joins TRBV6-1 to TRBJ1-2; tentatively, D is TRBD1 (5 bases). CDR3 length: 16 amino acids. Trimming removed 0 bases at V and 5 bases at J, with 16 bases between. Germline CDR1 MNHNS, CDR2 SASEGT. CDR3 nucleotides: TGTGCCAGCAGTGAAGCGGGATGGATGCCAGGGTATGGCTACACCTTC. Protein product: CASSEAGWMPGYGYTF.

This clone was seen more than once but under ten times. The V call is TRBV15, the J call TRBJ2-5, with 16 bases aligning to TRBD2. This CDR3 has 19 amino acids. Germline V CDR1 and CDR2: LNHNV, YYDKDF (reference sequence). J lost 0 bases, V lost 1 base, and 5 bases had no gene match. The CDR3 DNA reads as TGTGCCACCAGCAGAGCCGCGGGACTAGCGGGGGGGGACCAAGAGACCCAGTACTTC. Its protein product is CATSRAAGLAGGDQETQYF.

This clone has more than one count but fewer than ten. This chain links TRBV2 with TRBJ2-5; TRBD2 might be the D (5 bases). CDR1 and CDR2 from the germline V gene are SNHLY and FYNNEI. Trimming removed 6 bases at V and 5 bases at J, with 13 bases between. CDR3 length equals 13 residues. CDR3 sequence reads: CASRALGVETQYF. CDR3 DNA sequence: TGTGCCAGCAGGGCCCTCGGGGTGGAGACCCAGTACTTC.

In this sample, this clone turned up a few times. The V and J genes are TRBV28 and TRBJ2-7, with TRBD2 matching over 7 bases. This CDR3 has 13 amino acids. Germline-derived CDR1 and CDR2 are MDHEN and SYDVKM. With 5 bases clipped from V and 5 bases from J, the junction kept 6 bases outside the gene matches. CDR3 coding DNA: TGTGCCAGCAGTCGGGGAGCGGGGAACGAGCAGTACTTC. Translation: CASSRGAGNEQYF.

This chain joins TRBV28 and TRBJ2-2; D is undetermined. Trimming shortened V by 2 bases and J by 1 base, and 5 bases separated the two germline ends. The germline gives CDR1 MDHEN, CDR2 SYDVKM. This CDR3 region has 14 residues. The CDR3 sequence: CASSLQVNTGELFF. Here the CDR3 DNA reads TGTGCCAGCAGTTTACAGGTGAACACCGGGGAGCTGTTTTTT.

The chain couples TRBV6-6 to TRBJ2-3, with TRBD2 matching 10 bases. This CDR3 has 14 amino acids. The J segment lost 4 bases and the V segment lost 7 bases, leaving 5 bases of the junction unmatched. CDR1 is MNHNY, CDR2 SVGAGI, per germline (reference sequence). The CDR3 loop is CASTSGSGADTQYF. The CDR3 DNA reads as TGTGCCAGCACTAGCGGGAGTGGCGCAGATACGCAGTATTTT.

The rearrangement joins TRBV4-1 to TRBJ1-4; 8 positions agree with TRBD1. Trimming cost V 0 bases and J 4 bases; bases outside gene matches: 4. Germline V CDR1 and CDR2: MGHRA, YSYEKL. CDR3 length: 16 residues. CDR3 DNA: TGCGCCAGCAGCCAAGAAGGGACAGGCCTTAATGAAAAACTGTTTTTT. Its protein is CASSQEGTGLNEKLFF.